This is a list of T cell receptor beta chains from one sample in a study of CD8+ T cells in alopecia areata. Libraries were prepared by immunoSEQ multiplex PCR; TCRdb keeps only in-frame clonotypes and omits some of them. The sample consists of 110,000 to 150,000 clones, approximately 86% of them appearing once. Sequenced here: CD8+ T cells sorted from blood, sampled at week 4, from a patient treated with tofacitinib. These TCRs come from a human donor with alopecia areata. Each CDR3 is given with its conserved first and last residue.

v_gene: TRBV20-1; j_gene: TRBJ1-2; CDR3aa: CSAPRENGYTF
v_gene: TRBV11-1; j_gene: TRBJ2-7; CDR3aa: CASSFRGRQYEQYF
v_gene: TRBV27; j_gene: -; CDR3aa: CASSPGDIQYF
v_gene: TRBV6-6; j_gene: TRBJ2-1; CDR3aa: CASSYTKGRYNEQFF
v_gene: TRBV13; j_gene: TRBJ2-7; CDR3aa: CASSRLAGGTPYEQYF
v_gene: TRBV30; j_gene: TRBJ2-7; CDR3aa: CAWSVSSFEQYF
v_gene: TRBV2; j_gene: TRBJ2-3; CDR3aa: CASSDKGATSTDTQYF
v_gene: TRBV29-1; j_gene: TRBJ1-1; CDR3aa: CSGEGGSEAFF
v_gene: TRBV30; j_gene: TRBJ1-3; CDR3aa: CAWSPREGRFSGNTIYF
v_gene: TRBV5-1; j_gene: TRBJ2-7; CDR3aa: CASSRDDGSYEQYF
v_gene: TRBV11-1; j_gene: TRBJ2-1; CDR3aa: CASGGSGEEQFF
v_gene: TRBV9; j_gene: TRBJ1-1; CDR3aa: CASSVDWRGSNTEAFF
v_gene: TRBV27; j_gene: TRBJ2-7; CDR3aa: CASSFGSRPYEQYF
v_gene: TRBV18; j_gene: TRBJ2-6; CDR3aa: CASSPSTSGANVLTF
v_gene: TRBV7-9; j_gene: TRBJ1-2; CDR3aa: CASSLVDRHGYTF
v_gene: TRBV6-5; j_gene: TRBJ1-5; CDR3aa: CASSPARNQPQHF
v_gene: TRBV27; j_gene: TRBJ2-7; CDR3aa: CASSMSPGNYEQYF
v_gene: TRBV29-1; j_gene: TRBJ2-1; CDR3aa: CSVEWQFNEQFF
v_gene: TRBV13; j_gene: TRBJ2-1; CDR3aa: CASSETRDEQFF
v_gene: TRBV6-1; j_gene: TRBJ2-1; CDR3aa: CASSESGRKFF
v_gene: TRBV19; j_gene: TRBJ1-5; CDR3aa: CASSTGPFNQPQHF
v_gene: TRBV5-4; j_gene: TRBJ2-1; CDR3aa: CASTLPGLGEKQFF
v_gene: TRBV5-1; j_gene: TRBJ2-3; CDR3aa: CASSLEASGIFGDTQYF
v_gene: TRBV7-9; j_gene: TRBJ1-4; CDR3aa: CASSLRQESEKLFF
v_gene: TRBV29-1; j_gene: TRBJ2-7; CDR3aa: CSVIIRETYEQYF
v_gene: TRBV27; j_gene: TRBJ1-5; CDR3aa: CASSFNSNQPQHF
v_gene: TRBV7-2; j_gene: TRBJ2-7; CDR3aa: CASSSYLGGSYEQYF
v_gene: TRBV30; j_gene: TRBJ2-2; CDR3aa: CAWTGPRETGELFF
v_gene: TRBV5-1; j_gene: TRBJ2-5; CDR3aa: CASSTLAGIQETQYF
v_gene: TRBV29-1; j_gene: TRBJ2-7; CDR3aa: CSVEEPGGSYEQYF
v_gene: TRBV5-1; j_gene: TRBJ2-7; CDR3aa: CASSLAMADEQYF
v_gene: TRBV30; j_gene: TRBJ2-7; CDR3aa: CASSGGRSYEQYF
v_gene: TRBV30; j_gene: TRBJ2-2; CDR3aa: CALDPLDDRGGELFF
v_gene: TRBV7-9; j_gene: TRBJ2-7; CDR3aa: CASSPRGRHEQYF
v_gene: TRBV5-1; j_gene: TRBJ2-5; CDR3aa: CASSLRTQETQYF
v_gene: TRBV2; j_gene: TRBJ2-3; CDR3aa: CASPLKNIASTDTQYF
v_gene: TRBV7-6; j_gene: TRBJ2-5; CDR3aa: CASTPPSQETQYF